These T cell receptor beta chains were read from a single sample in a study of shared clonotypes between healthy human individuals. Libraries were prepared by immunoSEQ multiplex PCR; TCRdb keeps only in-frame clonotypes and omits some of them. The sample yields 900,000 to 1,200,000 clones, more than 75% seen once. Sequenced input: memory CD4+ T cells from PBMCs. These receptors originate from a young man in good health. Some clones in this sample may be carry-over from other donors' samples. Each CDR3 is given with its conserved first and last residue. The D gene is left open where the match is weak.

TRBV18	TRBD1	CASSPPRGDSRSYEQYF
TRBV7-2	-	CASSFGGTTDTQYF
TRBV28	-	CASSFGGLQYEAFF
TRBV7-2	TRBD1	CASSVDRGQEKLFF
TRBV19	-	CASSEQYTDTQYF
TRBV5-1	TRBD2	CASSLGASGNYNEQFF
TRBV5-4	TRBD2	CASSSRQAGPYEQYF
TRBV30	-	CAWSVGGEQYF
TRBV5-1	TRBD1	CASSAGTGNSGANVLTF
TRBV9	-	CASSGPGHPNTEAFF
TRBV21-1	-	CASSQAGLAGEREQYF
TRBV7-9	-	CASSLVSRF